A selection of T cell receptor beta chains follows, all from one sample in a study of T cells after yellow fever vaccination. TCRdb reanalysed the 5' RACE reads using MiXCR and keeps one entry per CDR3 protein. The sample records 450,000 to 550,000 distinct CDR3 sequences, roughly a fifth being singletons. The sequencing here drew on PBMCs, taken approximately 22 days after the first yellow fever vaccination. These receptors all come from a man aged 18 to 30 who received the YFV17D yellow fever vaccine. CDR3s include the opening cysteine and the closing phenylalanine or tryptophan. A D gene is named only where the DNA matches it firmly. A clone size is listed for some rows: how often the clone was seen (once, few, many), or a class if it is expanded.

CASSENKEVVSYNEQFF TGTGCCAGCAGTGAGAATAAGGAGGTTGTCAGCTACAATGAGCAGTTCTTC TRBJ2-1 . . TRBV25-1
CASSQRQGSQGTQYF TGCGCCAGCAGCCAGAGACAGGGGTCTCAGGGTACGCAGTATTTT TRBJ2-3 . TRBD1 TRBV5-1
CASSLASKGPNTGELFF TGCGCCAGCAGCTTGGCCTCGAAAGGGCCGAACACCGGGGAGCTGTTTTTT TRBJ2-2 . . TRBV5-1
CASSLGFRWNEQFF TGTGCCAGCAGCTTAGGCTTTAGGTGGAATGAGCAGTTCTTC TRBJ2-1 . . TRBV7-9
CASSLTSGGPYEQYF TGTGCCAGCAGCCTTACTAGCGGGGGACCCTACGAGCAGTACTTC TRBJ2-7 few TRBD2 TRBV7-2
CASSTGQGAGRTYGYTF TGCGCCAGCAGCACCGGACAGGGGGCAGGACGGACCTATGGCTACACCTTC TRBJ1-2 . TRBD1 TRBV4-1
CASSIRWGHSYEQYF TGTGCCAGTAGTATAAGGTGGGGCCACTCCTACGAGCAGTACTTC TRBJ2-7 . . TRBV19
CASSLMGAGTEAFF TGTGCCAGCAGCCTCATGGGGGCCGGCACTGAAGCTTTCTTT TRBJ1-1 few . TRBV7-2
CASSLRKLGREQPQHF TGCGCCAGCAGCTTGAGGAAGCTGGGCAGAGAACAGCCCCAGCATTTT TRBJ1-5 . . TRBV5-1
CASSLDGRHTEAFF TGTGCCAGCAGTTTAGACGGACGGCACACTGAAGCTTTCTTT TRBJ1-1 few . TRBV12-3/TRBV12-4
CASRYSTEAFF TGTGCCAGCAGGTATTCCACTGAAGCTTTCTTT TRBJ1-1 . . TRBV27
CASSGGGAGGHVDTQYF TGTGCCAGCAGCGGAGGAGGGGCGGGGGGGCATGTAGATACGCAGTATTTT TRBJ2-3 . TRBD2 TRBV9
CASSVERGGGYNEQFF TGTGCCAGCAGCGTAGAGCGGGGGGGCGGGTACAATGAGCAGTTCTTC TRBJ2-1 . TRBD2 TRBV9
CASSYDFKVSGNTIYF TGTGCCAGCAGTTACGACTTCAAGGTCTCTGGAAACACCATATATTTT TRBJ1-3 few . TRBV6-5
CSASLDRADTQYF TGCAGTGCTAGCCTCGACAGGGCAGATACGCAGTATTTT TRBJ2-3 . TRBD1 TRBV20-1
CASSLGPYNEQFF TGTGCCAGCAGCTTAGGCCCATACAATGAGCAGTTCTTC TRBJ2-1 many . TRBV7-6
CASSQYPLTDTQYF TGTGCCAGCAGTCAATACCCCCTCACAGATACGCAGTATTTT TRBJ2-3 many . TRBV27
CASSPSANQETQYF TGTGCCAGCAGCCCCTCGGCCAACCAAGAGACCCAGTACTTC TRBJ2-5 few . TRBV6-1
CASSVGDTSYEQYF TGTGCCAGCAGTGTTGGCGACACTTCTTACGAGCAGTACTTC TRBJ2-7 few . TRBV25-1
CASSESGTGWDEQFF TGTGCCAGCAGTGAATCAGGGACAGGGTGGGATGAGCAGTTCTTC TRBJ2-1 few TRBD1 TRBV2
CASSLDVRDRGTEAFF TGCGCCAGCAGCTTGGACGTCAGGGACAGGGGCACTGAAGCTTTCTTT TRBJ1-1 few TRBD1 TRBV5-1
CASSPTLAAQYF TGTGCCAGCAGCCCGACCTTGGCGGCGCAGTATTTT TRBJ2-3 . . TRBV11-2
CASSSLLYTEAFF TGTGCCAGCAGTTCCTTATTGTACACTGAAGCTTTCTTT TRBJ1-1 few . TRBV6-5
CASSSPGVTGLDQPQHF TGTGCCAGCAGTTCGCCGGGTGTTACAGGCTTGGATCAGCCCCAGCATTTT TRBJ1-5 . . TRBV6-2/TRBV6-3